Below are 3 T cell receptor beta chains sequenced from a single sample in a study of blood T cells in healthy people across ages. With a J-beta primer mix and a sample-barcoded 5' primer, a second PCR ran about 7 to 11 cycles. MiXCR was run by TCRdb on the 5' RACE reads, yielding one entry per CDR3 protein. The profile shows about 580,000 distinct CDR3 sequences, 45% to 55% of them singletons. Material: blood. The receptor set was obtained from a man at least 80 years old in good health.

This clonotype showed up many times. The gene calls are TRBV6-5 and TRBJ2-7, with D possibly matching TRBD2 (6 bases). Germline CDR1 reads MNHEY; CDR2 reads SVGAGI. The CDR3 is 17 amino acids. Trimming stripped 0 bases from V and 3 bases from J, with 18 bases between. The CDR3 nucleotides are TGTGCCAGCAGTTACTCTGCGGGACCTGCCTGGCGCTACGAGCAGTACTTC. Its translation is CASSYSAGPAWRYEQYF.

The V gene is TRBV28, the J gene TRBJ2-5; 9 bases are a match to TRBD2. V lost 6 bases to trimming and J lost 5 bases; unmatched junction nucleotides: 10. The germline gives CDR1 MDHEN, CDR2 SYDVKM. The CDR3 totals 15 residues. CDR3 amino acids: CASSPLAGPRETQYF. The CDR3 nucleotides are TGTGCCAGCAGCCCTCTAGCGGGACCCCGGGAGACCCAGTACTTC.

The chain uses TRBV5-1 and TRBJ2-1; 8 bases line up with TRBD2. The CDR3 runs to 14 residues. V shed 5 bases, J shed 6 bases, and the junction held 7 bases outside the gene matches. Germline values: CDR1 SGHRS, CDR2 YFSETQ. Here the CDR3 reads CASRLTSEGNEQFF. The CDR3 region has the DNA TGCGCCAGCAGGTTGACTAGCGAGGGCAATGAGCAGTTCTTC.